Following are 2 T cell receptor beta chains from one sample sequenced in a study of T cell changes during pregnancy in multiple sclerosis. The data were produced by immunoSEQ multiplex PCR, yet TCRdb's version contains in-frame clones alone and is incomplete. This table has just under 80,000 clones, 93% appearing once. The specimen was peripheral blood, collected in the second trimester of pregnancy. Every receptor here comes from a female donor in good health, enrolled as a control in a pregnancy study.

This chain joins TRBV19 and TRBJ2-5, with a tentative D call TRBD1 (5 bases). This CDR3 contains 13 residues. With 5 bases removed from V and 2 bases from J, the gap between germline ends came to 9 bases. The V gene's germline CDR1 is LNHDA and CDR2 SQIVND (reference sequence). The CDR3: CASSDTGQETQYF. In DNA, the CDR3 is TGTGCCAGTAGTGACACAGGTCAAGAGACCCAGTACTTC. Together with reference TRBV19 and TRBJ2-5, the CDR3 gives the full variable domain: DGGITQSPKYLFRKEGQNVTLSCEQNLNHDAMYWYRQDPGQGLRLIYYSQIVNDFQKGDIAEGYSVSREKKESFPLTVTSAQKNPTAFYLCASSDTGQETQYFGPGTRLLVL.

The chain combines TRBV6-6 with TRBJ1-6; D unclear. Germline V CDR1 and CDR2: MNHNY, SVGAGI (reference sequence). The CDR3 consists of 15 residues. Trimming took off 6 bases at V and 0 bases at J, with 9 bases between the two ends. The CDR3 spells CASSATSSYNSPLHF. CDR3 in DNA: TGTGCCAGCAGCGCCACGAGCTCCTATAATTCACCCCTCCACTTT.